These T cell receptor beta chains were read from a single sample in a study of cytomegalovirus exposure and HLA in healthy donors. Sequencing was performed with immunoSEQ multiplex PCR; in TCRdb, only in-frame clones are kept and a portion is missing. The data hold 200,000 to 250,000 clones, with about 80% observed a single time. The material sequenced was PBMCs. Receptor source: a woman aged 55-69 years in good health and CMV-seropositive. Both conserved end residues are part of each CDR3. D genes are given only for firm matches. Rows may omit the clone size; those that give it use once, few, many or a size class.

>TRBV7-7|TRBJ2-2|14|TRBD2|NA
TGTGCCAGCCGGGAGGGCCGGAACACCGGGGAGCTGTTTTTT
CASREGRNTGELFF
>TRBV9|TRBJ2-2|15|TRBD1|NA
TGTGCCAGCAGCGTAACACAGGGGGCAAGCGGGGAGCTGTTTTTT
CASSVTQGASGELFF
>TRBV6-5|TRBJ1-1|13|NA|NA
TGTGCCAGCAGCCGGGGGGTAGAGGGGAAAGCTTTCTTT
CASSRGVEGKAFF
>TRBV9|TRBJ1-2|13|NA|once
TGTGCCAGCAGCGCTCAGGAAAGCTATGGCTACACCTTC
CASSAQESYGYTF
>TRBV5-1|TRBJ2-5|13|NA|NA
TGCGCCAGCAGCTACGAGGGCGGCGAGACCCAGTACTTC
CASSYEGGETQYF
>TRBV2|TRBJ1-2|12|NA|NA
TGTGCCAGCAGTGGAGGCAGTTTTGGCTACACCTTC
CASSGGSFGYTF
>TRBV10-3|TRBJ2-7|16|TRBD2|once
TGTGCCATCAGCCTGACTAGCGGGAGTAATCTCAACGAGCAGTACTTC
CAISLTSGSNLNEQYF
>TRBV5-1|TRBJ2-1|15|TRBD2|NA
TGCGCCAGCAGCTTGGGACTAGCGGGACTAAATGAGCAGTTCTTC
CASSLGLAGLNEQFF
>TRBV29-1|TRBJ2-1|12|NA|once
TGCAGCGCTAGACACGGACAGCCTGAGCAGTTCTTC
CSARHGQPEQFF
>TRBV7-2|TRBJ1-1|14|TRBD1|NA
TGTGCCAGCAGCTCCCTGGGACAGGGGACTGAAGCTTTCTTT
CASSSLGQGTEAFF
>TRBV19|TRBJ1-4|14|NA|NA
TGTGCCAGTAGTATAATGGGGGCGGCTGAAAAACTGTTTTTT
CASSIMGAAEKLFF
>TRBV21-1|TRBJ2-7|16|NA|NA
TGTGCCAGCAGCAAATTAAAGCGGGGGTACTCCTACGAGCAGTACTTC
CASSKLKRGYSYEQYF
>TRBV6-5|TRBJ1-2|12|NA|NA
TGTGCCAGCCAGAACAGGATTTATGGCTACACCTTC
CASQNRIYGYTF
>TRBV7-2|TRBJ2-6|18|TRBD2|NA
TGTGCCAGCAGCTCCAGACTAGCGGCGCCGCTTAGGGCCAACGTCCTGACTTTC
CASSSRLAAPLRANVLTF
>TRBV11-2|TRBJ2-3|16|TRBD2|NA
TGTGCCAGCAGCCGTAGTACTAGCGGGCGCACAGATACGCAGTATTTT
CASSRSTSGRTDTQYF
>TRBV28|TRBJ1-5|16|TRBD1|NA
TGTGCCAGCAGTTTGACAGGGTTCGTGGGCAATCAGCCCCAGCATTTT
CASSLTGFVGNQPQHF
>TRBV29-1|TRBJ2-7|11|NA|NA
TGCAGCGTCCAGAAAAACTACGAGCAGTACTTC
CSVQKNYEQYF
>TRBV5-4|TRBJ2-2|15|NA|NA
TGTGCCAGCAGCATGGGACACCTGAACACCGGGGAGCTGTTTTTT
CASSMGHLNTGELFF
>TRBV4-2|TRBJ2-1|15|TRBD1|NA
TGTGCCAGCAGCCAAACGGGACAGTACGATAATGAGCAGTTCTTC
CASSQTGQYDNEQFF
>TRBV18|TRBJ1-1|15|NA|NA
TGTGCCAGCTCCTTTGGGGGGAGCATGAACACTGAAGCTTTCTTT
CASSFGGSMNTEAFF
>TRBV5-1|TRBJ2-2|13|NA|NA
TGCGCCAGCAGCTTGCTGAGTGGCGGGGAGCTGTTTTTT
CASSLLSGGELFF
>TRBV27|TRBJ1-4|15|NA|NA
TGTGCCAGCAGGGTAACGGGACTGTTTAATGAAAAACTGTTTTTT
CASRVTGLFNEKLFF
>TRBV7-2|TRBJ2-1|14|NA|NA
TGTGCCAGCAGCTTAGCGCTACTAAACAATGAGCAGTTCTTC
CASSLALLNNEQFF
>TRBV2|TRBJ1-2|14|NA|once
TGTGCCAGCAGTGCTCTTTCAGGGGAAGATGGCTACACCTTC
CASSALSGEDGYTF
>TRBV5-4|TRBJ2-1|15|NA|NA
TGTGCCAGCAGCGTCGACAGCCCCTCCTACAATGAGCAGTTCTTC
CASSVDSPSYNEQFF
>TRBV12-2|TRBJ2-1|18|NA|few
TGTGCAAGTCGCCCGGACAGGGTGGGACTAGCGGGATACAATGAGCAGTTCTTC
CASRPDRVGLAGYNEQFF
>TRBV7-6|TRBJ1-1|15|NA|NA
TGTGCCAGCAGCTTATTCTCAGGAACGAACACTGAAGCTTTCTTT
CASSLFSGTNTEAFF
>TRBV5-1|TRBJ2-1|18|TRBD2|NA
TGCGCCAGCAGCACTGGCCTGACTAGCGGTGGATTTCTCAATGAGCAGTTCTTC
CASSTGLTSGGFLNEQFF
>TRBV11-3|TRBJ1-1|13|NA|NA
TGTGCCAGCAGTCCTCCGGGGGGCACTGAAGCTTTCTTT
CASSPPGGTEAFF
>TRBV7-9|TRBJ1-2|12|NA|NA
TGTGCCAGCAGCTTAAGGAGGGAGGGCTACACCTTC
CASSLRREGYTF
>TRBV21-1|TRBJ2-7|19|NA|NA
TGTGCCAGCAGCAAAGAGGGGGGGACAGGGGATGCCCGTACGCGGGAGCAGTACTTC
CASSKEGGTGDARTREQYF
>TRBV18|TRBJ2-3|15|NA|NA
TGTGCCAGCTCACCACCGAACGGGGGCACAGATACGCAGTATTTT
CASSPPNGGTDTQYF
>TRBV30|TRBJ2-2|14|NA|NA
TGTGCCTGGAGTAGGGGGGGTCTCACCGGGGAGCTGTTTTTT
CAWSRGGLTGELFF
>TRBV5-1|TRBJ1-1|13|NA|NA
TGCGCCAGCAGCTTGTTGGAGGGCACTGAAGCTTTCTTT
CASSLLEGTEAFF
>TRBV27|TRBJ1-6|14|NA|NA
TGTGCCAGCAGACTGGGGGGTAGAGATTCACCCCTCCACTTT
CASRLGGRDSPLHF
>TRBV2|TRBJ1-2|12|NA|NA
TGTGCCAGCAGGTTGGAGGTTTATGGCTACACCTTC
CASRLEVYGYTF
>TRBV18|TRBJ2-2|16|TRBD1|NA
TGTGCCAGCTCACCAAACGACAGGGGTAGGACCGGGGAGCTGTTTTTT
CASSPNDRGRTGELFF
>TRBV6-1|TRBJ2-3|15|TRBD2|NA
TGTGCCAGCACCCCGGGGGGCGGGGGGGCAGATACGCAGTATTTT
CASTPGGGGADTQYF
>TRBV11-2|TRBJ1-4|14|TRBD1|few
TGTGCCAGCAGCTTAGGGGACAGGGCTGAAAAACTGTTTTTT
CASSLGDRAEKLFF
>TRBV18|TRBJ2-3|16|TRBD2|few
TGTGCCAGCTCACCCCCGGGGGTAGCGGGCAAAGATACGCAGTATTTT
CASSPPGVAGKDTQYF
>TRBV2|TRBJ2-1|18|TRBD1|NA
TGTGCCAGCAGTGGGGGCAGGGGGCTTAAAGGCTCCTACAATGAGCAGTTCTTC
CASSGGRGLKGSYNEQFF
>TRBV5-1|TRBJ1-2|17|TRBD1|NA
TGCGCCAGCAGCTCTACCCCCGGGACAGGGCTTCTCTATGGCTACACCTTC
CASSSTPGTGLLYGYTF
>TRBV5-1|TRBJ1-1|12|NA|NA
TGCGCCAGCAGCTTCGACAGCACTGAAGCTTTCTTT
CASSFDSTEAFF
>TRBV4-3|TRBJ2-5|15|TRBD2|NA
TGCGCCAGCAGCCAAGATCCCACGGGGGGAGAGACCCAGTACTTC
CASSQDPTGGETQYF
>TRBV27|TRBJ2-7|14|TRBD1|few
TGTGCCAGCAGGCCGGACAGGTCTTTTGGCGAGCAGTACTTC
CASRPDRSFGEQYF
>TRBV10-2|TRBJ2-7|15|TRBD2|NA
TGCGCCAGCAGTGACCGTGGACTAGCGGCCTACGAGCAGTACTTC
CASSDRGLAAYEQYF
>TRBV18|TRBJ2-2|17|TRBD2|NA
TGTGCCAGCTCACCGGAGGGAGCGGGAACGAACACCGGGGAGCTGTTTTTT
CASSPEGAGTNTGELFF
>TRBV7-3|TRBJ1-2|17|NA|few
TGTGCCAGCAGCTTAGGGATCGAGGGCTTTTCTAACTATGGCTACACCTTC
CASSLGIEGFSNYGYTF
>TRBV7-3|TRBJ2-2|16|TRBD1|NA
TGTGCCAGCAGCTCCCCGGGACAGGGTAACACCGGGGAGCTGTTTTTT
CASSSPGQGNTGELFF
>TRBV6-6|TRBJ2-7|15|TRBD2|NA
TGTGCCAGCAGAGATAGCGGGACGTCTGGATACGAGCAGTACTTC
CASRDSGTSGYEQYF
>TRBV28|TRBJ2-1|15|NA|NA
TGTGCCAGCAGTTTAGGAGGACCCCGCTACAATGAGCAGTTCTTC
CASSLGGPRYNEQFF
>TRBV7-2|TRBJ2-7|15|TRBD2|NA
TGTGCCAGCAGCTTAGGGGGGGACTACAACTACGAGCAGTACTTC
CASSLGGDYNYEQYF
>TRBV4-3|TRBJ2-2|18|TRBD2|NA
TGCGCCAGCAGCCAAGATCTCCTAGCGGGGGGCGGGACCGGGGAGCTGTTTTTT
CASSQDLLAGGGTGELFF
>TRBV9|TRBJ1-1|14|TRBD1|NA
TGTGCCAGCAGCGTGGGACAGGTCACCACTGAAGCTTTCTTT
CASSVGQVTTEAFF
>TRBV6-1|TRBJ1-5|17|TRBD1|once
TGTGCCAGCAGTGATCCGTTAGGGACAGGGATTGGACAGCCCCAGCATTTT
CASSDPLGTGIGQPQHF
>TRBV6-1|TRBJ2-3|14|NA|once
TGTGCCAGCAGCCTCGACTCGAGCACAGATACGCAGTATTTT
CASSLDSSTDTQYF